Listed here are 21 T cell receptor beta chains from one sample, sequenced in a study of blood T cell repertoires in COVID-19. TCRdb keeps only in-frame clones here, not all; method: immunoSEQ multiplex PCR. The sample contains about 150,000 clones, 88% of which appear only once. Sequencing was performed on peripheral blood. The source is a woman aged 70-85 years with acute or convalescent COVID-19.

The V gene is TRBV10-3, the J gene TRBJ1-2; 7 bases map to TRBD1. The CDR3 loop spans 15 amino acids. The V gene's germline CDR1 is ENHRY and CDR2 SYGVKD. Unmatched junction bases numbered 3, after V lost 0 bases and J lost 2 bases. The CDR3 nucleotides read TGTGCCATCAGTGAGTCCCTGACAGGGAACTATGGCTACACCTTC. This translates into CAISESLTGNYGYTF.

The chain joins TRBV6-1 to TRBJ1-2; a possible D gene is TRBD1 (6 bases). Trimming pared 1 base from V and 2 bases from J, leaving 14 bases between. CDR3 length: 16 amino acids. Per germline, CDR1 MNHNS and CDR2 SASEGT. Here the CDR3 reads CASSEGRGARNYGYTF. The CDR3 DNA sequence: TGTGCCAGCAGTGAAGGCCGGGGGGCGCGCAACTATGGCTACACCTTC.

For the CDR3, the DNA is TGTGCCAGCAGCTCCTACCGCCCGGGACAGGGGGCGAACATTCAGTACTTC. This codes for CASSSYRPGQGANIQYF. The rearrangement links TRBV7-8 to TRBJ2-4; TRBD1 aligns across 12 bases. With 4 bases clipped from V and 7 bases from J, the junction kept 11 bases outside the gene matches. The CDR3 spans 17 residues. Germline CDR1 is SGHVS and CDR2 is FQNEAQ.

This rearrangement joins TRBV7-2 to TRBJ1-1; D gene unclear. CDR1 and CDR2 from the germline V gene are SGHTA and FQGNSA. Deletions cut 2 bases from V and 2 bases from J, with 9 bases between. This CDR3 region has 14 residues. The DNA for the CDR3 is TGTGCCAGCAGCTTATCCAGGACTAACACTGAAGCTTTCTTT. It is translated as CASSLSRTNTEAFF.

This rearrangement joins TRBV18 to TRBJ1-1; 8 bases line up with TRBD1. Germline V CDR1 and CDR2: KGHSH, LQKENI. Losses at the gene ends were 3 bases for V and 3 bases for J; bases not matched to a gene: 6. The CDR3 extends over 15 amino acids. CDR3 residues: CASSPTGGWYTEAFF. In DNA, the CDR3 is TGTGCCAGCTCACCTACAGGGGGGTGGTACACTGAAGCTTTCTTT. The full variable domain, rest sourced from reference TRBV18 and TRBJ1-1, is NAGVMQNPRHLVRRRGQEARLRCSPMKGHSHVYWYRQLPEEGLKFMVYLQKENIIDESGMPKERFSAEFPKEGPSILRIQQVVRGDSAAYFCASSPTGGWYTEAFFGQGTRLTVV.

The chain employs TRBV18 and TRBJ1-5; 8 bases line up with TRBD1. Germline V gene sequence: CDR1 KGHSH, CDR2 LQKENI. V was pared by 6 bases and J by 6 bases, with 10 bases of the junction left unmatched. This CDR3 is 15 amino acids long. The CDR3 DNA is TGTGCCAGCTCCCCAACCGGACAGGGAGGTCAGCCCCAGCATTTT. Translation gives CASSPTGQGGQPQHF.

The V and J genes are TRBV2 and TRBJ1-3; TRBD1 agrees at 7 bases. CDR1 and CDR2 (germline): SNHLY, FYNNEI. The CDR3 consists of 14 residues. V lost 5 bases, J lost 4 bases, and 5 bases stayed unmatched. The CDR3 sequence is CASSPPGQGNTIYF. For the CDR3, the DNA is TGTGCCAGCAGTCCTCCGGGACAGGGAAACACCATATATTTT.

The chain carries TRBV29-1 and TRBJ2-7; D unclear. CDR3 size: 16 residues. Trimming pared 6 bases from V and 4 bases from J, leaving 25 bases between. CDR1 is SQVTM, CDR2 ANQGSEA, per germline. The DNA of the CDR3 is TGCAGCGTCGTGAGACAAGGAATTAACGTAATTTACGAGCAGTACTTC. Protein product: CSVVRQGINVIYEQYF.

CDR3 DNA sequence: TGTGCCAGCAGCTGGGGGCCAGGAGGACAACTTTCGTATGGCTACACCTTC. As protein: CASSWGPGGQLSYGYTF. The V gene is TRBV5-5, the J gene TRBJ1-2; possible D gene TRBD1, 6 bases. Trimming stripped 3 bases from V and 5 bases from J, with 23 bases between. In germline, CDR1 is SGHKS, CDR2 YYEKEE (reference sequence). The CDR3 spans 17 residues.

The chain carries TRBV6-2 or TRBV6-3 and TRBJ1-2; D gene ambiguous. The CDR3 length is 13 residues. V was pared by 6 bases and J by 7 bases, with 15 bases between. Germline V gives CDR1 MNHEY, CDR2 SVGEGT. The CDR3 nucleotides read TGTGCCAGCAGCCCTCTCAGCGGTGGTGGCTACACCTTC. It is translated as CASSPLSGGGYTF.

CDR3 residues: CASSASRGMTGNTIYF. CDR3 sequence (DNA): TGTGCCAGTAGTGCGTCCCGAGGGATGACTGGAAACACCATATATTTT. The V gene is TRBV19, the J gene TRBJ1-3, with D unresolved. Trimming removed 5 bases at V and 2 bases at J, with 16 bases between. This CDR3 region has 16 residues. The germline V gene encodes CDR1 LNHDA and CDR2 SQIVND (reference sequence).

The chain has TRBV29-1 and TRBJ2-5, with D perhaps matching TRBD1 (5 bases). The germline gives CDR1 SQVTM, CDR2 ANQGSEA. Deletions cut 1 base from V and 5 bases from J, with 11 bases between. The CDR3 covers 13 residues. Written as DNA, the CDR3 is TGCAGCGTTGAAGCTAGGGGTGTGGAGACCCAGTACTTC. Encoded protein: CSVEARGVETQYF. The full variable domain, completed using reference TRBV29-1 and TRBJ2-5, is SAVISQKPSRDICQRGTSLTIQCQVDSQVTMMFWYRQQPGQSLTLIATANQGSEATYESGFVIDKFPISRPNLTFSTLTVSNMSPEDSSIYLCSVEARGVETQYFGPGTRLLVL.

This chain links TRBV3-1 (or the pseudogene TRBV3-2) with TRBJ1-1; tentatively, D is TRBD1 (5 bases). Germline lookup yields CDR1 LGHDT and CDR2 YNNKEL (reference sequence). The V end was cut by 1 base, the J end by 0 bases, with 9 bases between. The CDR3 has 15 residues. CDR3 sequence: CASSQADTLNTEAFF. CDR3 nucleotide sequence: TGTGCCAGCAGCCAAGCGGACACCTTGAACACTGAAGCTTTCTTT.

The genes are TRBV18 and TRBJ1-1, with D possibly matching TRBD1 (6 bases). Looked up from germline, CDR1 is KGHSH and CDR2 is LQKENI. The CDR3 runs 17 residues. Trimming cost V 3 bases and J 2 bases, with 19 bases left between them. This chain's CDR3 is CASSPKAGQRVNTEAFF. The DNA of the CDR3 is TGTGCCAGCTCACCTAAAGCGGGACAAAGGGTAAACACTGAAGCTTTCTTT.

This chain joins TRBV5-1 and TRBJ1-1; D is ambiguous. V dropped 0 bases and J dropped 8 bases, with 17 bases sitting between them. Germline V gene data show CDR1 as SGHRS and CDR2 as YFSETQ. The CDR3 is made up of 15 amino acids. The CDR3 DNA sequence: TGCGCCAGCAGCTTGGAACGTGGAGGGTTAGGAGAAGCTTTCTTT. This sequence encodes CASSLERGGLGEAFF.

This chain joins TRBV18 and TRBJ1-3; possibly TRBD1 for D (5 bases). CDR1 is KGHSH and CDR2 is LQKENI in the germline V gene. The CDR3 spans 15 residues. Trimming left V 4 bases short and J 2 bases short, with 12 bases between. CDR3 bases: TGTGCCAGCTCACTCAATCCCAGGGCTGGAAACACCATATATTTT. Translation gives CASSLNPRAGNTIYF.

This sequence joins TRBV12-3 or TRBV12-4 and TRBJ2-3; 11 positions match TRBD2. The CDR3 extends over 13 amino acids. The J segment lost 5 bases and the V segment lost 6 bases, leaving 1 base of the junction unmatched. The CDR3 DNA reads TGTGCCAGCAGGGGGACTAGCGGAGATACGCAGTATTTT. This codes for CASRGTSGDTQYF.

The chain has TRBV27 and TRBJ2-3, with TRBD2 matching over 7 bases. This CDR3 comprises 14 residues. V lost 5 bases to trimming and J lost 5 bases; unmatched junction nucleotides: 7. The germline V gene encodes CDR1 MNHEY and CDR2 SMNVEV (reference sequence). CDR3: CASSNVGGIDTQYF. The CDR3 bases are TGTGCCAGCAGTAACGTCGGGGGGATAGATACGCAGTATTTT.

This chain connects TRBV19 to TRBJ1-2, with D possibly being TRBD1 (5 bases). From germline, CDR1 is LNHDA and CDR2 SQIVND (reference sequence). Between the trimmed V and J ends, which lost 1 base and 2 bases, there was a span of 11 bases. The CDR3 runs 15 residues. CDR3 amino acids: CASSIVARQNYGYTF. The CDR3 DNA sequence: TGTGCCAGTAGTATAGTCGCCCGACAGAACTATGGCTACACCTTC.

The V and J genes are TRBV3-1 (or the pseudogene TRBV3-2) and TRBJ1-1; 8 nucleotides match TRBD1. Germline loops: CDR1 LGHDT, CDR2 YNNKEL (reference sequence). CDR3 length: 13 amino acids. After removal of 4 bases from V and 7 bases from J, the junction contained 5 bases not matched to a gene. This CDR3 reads CASSPLTGGEAFF. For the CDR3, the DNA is TGTGCCAGCAGCCCACTTACAGGGGGTGAAGCTTTCTTT.

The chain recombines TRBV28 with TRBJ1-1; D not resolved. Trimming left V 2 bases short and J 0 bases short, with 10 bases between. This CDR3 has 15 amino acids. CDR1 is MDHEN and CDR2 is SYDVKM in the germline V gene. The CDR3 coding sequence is TGTGCCAGCAGTTTAGACTCAAGTTTGAACACTGAAGCTTTCTTT. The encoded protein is CASSLDSSLNTEAFF.